The T cell receptor (beta chain) described here comes from a study of T cell repertoires in cytomegalovirus infection. The CDR3 has 16 residues. Looked up from germline, CDR1 is MDHEN and CDR2 is SYDVKM. V shed 4 bases and J shed 0 bases, with 13 bases lying between them. TCRdb re-analysed the reads in MiXCR, keeping a single row per CDR3 protein. The sample shows 250,000 to 300,000 distinct CDR3 sequences, about 25% of them seen only once. Study-wide results and caveats: Within the response measured ex vivo, HLA-C-restricted CMV-specific TCR beta clonotypes were dominant. Based on cumulative public TCR beta family frequency, carriers of CMV plus the relevant HLA were identified.

This clonotype showed up many times. The antigen is unknown. Sequenced input: PBMCs. V usage is TRBV28 and J usage is TRBJ1-5, with a tentative D call TRBD1 (6 bases). The origin of this receptor is a human donor in good health (CMV status not recorded). Some clones in this sample may be carry-over from other donors' samples. CDR3 DNA: TGTGCCAGCAGTTACCCCGACAGGCATAGCAATCAGCCCCAGCATTTT. It is translated as CASSYPDRHSNQPQHF.